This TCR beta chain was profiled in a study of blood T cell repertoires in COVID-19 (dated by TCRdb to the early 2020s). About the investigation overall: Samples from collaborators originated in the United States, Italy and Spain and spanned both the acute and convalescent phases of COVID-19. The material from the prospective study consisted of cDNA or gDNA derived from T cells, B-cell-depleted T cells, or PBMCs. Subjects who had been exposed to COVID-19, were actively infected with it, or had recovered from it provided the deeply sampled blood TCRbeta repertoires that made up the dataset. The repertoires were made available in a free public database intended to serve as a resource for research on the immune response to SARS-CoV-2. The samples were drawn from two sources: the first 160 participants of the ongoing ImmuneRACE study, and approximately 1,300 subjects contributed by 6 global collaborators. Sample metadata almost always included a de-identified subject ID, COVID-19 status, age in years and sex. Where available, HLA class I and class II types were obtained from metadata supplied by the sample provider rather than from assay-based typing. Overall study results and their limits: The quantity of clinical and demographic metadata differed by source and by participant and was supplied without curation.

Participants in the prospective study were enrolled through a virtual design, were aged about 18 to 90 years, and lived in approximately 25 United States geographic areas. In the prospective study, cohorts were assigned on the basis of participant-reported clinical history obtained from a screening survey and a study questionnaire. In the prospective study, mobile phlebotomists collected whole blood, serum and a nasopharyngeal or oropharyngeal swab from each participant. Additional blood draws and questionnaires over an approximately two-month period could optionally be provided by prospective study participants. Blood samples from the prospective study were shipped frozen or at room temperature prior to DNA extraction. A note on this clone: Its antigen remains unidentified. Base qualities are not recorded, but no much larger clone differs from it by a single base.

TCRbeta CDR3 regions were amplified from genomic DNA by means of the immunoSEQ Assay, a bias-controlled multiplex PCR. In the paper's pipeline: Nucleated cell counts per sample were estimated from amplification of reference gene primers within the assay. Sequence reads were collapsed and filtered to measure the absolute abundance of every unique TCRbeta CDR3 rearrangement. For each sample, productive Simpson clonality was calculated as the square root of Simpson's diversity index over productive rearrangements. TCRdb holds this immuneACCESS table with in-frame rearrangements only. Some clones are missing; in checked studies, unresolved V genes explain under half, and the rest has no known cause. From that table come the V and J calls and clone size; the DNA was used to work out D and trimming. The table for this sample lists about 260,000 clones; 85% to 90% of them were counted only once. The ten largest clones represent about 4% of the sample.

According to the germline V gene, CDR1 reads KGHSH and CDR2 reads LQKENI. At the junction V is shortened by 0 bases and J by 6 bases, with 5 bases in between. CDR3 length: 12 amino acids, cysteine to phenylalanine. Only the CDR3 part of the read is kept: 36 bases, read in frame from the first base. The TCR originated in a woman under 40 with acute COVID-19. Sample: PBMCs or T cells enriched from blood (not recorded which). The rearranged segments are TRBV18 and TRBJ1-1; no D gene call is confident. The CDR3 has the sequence CASSPPGAEAFF. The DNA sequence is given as TGTGCCAGCTCACCACCCGGGGCTGAAGCTTTCTTT.